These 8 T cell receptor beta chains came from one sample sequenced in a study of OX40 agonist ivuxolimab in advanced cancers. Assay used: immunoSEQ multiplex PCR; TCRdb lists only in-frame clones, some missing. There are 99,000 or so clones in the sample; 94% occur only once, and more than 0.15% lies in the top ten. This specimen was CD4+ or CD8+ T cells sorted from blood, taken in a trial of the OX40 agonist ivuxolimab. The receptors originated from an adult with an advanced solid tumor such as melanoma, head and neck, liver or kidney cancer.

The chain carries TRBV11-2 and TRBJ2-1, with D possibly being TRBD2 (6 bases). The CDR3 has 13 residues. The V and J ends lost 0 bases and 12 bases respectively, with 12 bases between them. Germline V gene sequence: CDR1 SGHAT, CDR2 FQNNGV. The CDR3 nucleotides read TGTGCCAGCAGCTTAGATCAGGCGGGGACGCAGTTCTTC. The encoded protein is CASSLDQAGTQFF.

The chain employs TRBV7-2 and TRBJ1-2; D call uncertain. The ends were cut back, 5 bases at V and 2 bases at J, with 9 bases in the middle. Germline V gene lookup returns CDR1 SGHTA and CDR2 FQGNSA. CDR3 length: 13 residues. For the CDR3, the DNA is TGTGCCAGCAGCCCCGACCCAAACTATGGCTACACCTTC. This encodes CASSPDPNYGYTF.

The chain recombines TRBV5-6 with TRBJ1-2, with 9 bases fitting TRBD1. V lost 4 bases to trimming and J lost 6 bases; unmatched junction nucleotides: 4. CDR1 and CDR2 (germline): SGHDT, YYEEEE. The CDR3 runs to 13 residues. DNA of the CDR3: TGTGCCAGCAGCGATACAGGGGGCAATGGCTACACCTTC. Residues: CASSDTGGNGYTF.

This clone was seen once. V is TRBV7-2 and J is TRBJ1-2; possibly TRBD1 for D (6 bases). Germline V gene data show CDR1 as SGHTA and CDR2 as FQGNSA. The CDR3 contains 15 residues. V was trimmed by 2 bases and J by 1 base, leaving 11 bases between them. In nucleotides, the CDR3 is TGTGCCAGCAGCTTAAGGGGGGCGGATAACTATGGCTACACCTTC. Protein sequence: CASSLRGADNYGYTF.

DNA of the CDR3: TGTGCCAGCAGTTTAGAGCGGGAGGGTCTCGGGGAGCTGTTTTTT. Protein product: CASSLEREGLGELFF. This chain links TRBV27 with TRBJ2-2; 10 bases are a match to TRBD2. Per germline, CDR1 MNHEY and CDR2 SMNVEV (reference sequence). V trimming: 2 bases; J trimming: 7 bases; junction bases outside the gene matches: 4. This CDR3 contains 15 residues.

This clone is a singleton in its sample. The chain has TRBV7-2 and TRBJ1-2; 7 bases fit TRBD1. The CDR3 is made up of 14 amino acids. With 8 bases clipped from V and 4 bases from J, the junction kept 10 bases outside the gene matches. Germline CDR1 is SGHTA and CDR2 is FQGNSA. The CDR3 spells CASAKGGGSYGYTF. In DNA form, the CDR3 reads TGTGCCAGCGCGAAGGGAGGGGGCTCCTATGGCTACACCTTC.

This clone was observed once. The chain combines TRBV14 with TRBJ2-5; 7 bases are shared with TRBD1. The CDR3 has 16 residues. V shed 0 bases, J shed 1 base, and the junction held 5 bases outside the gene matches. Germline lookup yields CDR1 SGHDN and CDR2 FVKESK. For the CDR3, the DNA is TGTGCCAGCAGCCAAGACCTCGGGACAGTCCAAGAGACCCAGTACTTC. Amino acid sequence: CASSQDLGTVQETQYF.

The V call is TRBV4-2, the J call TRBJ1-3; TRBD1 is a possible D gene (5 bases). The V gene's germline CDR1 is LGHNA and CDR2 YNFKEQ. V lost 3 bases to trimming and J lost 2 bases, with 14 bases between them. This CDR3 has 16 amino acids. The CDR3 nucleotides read TGTGCCAGCAGCCACCCGAAGAGAGGGGCTGGAAACACCATATATTTT. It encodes CASSHPKRGAGNTIYF.